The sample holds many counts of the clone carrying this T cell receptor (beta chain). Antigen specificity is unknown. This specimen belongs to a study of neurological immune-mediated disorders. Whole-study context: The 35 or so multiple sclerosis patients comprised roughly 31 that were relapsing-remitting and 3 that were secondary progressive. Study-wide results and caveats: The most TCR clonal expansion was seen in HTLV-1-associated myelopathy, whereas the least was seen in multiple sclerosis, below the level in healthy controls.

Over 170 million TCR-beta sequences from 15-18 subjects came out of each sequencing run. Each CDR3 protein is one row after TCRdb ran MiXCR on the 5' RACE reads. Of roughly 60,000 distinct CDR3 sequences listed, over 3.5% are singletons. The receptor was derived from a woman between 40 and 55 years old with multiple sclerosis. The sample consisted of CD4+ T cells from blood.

The CDR3 sequence is CASSLDRVGEQFF. CDR3 nucleotide sequence: TGTGCCAGCAGCCTGGACAGGGTGGGCGAGCAGTTCTTC. V is TRBV11-2 and J is TRBJ2-1; 8 nucleotides agree with TRBD1. V was clipped by 5 bases and J by 10 bases; unmatched bases: 7. Germline V lookup: CDR1 SGHAT, CDR2 FQNNGV. CDR3 length equals 13 residues.